The rows below give T cell receptor beta chains drawn from one sample of a study of T cells in Graves' hyperthyroidism and ophthalmopathy. In TCRdb, the multiplex PCR reads were re-called with MiXCR into one record per CDR3 protein. The data hold 350,000 to 400,000 distinct CDR3 sequences, with under 20% observed a single time. What was sequenced was blood. These receptors all come from a woman younger than 30 with Graves' hyperthyroidism. The CDR3 runs from the conserved cysteine through the conserved F or W. D genes are given only for firm matches. Not every row has a clone size; where given, it reads once, few, many or a size class.

d_gene	v_gene	abundance	j_gene	CDR3aa	CDR3nt
.	TRBV18	.	TRBJ1-6	CASSPWGSDNSPLHF	TGTGCCAGCTCACCTTGGGGTTCCGATAATTCACCCCTCCACTTT
TRBD2	TRBV13	few	TRBJ2-7	CASSRRTWSPGGVSYEQYF	TGTGCCAGCAGCAGACGCACTTGGAGCCCCGGGGGGGTCTCCTACGAGCAGTACTTC
.	TRBV6-5	many	TRBJ1-2	CASSYYAGSGYTF	TGTGCCAGCAGTTACTATGCAGGGAGCGGCTACACCTTC
TRBD1	TRBV4-1	.	TRBJ1-2	CASSPTGTEVLNYGYTF	TGCGCCAGCAGCCCAACCGGGACAGAGGTCCTAAACTATGGCTACACCTTC
.	TRBV24-1	.	TRBJ1-2	CATSDSWDGYTF	TGTGCCACCAGCGATTCCTGGGATGGCTACACCTTC
.	TRBV5-1	many	TRBJ1-1	CASSFGATEAFF	TGCGCCAGCAGCTTTGGGGCCACTGAAGCTTTCTTT
.	TRBV20-1	many	TRBJ1-5	CSANLQGLRSNQPQHF	TGCAGTGCTAATTTACAGGGACTACGTAGCAATCAGCCCCAGCATTTT
.	TRBV14	many	TRBJ1-2	CASSQDGGFYGYTF	TGTGCCAGCAGCCAAGATGGGGGTTTCTATGGCTACACCTTC
.	TRBV3-1	.	TRBJ2-5	CASSHPSVETQYF	TGTGCCAGCAGCCATCCCAGTGTGGAGACCCAGTACTTC
.	TRBV13	many	TRBJ1-2	CATRRVSRDYGYTF	TGTGCCACACGGAGGGTCTCAAGGGACTATGGCTACACCTTC
TRBD2	TRBV20-1	many	TRBJ2-7	CSASSSSGSTNEQYF	TGCAGTGCTTCTTCTTCAAGCGGGAGTACGAACGAGCAGTACTTC
.	TRBV20-1	many	TRBJ1-1	CSAGRDQAEAFF	TGCAGTGCTGGCCGGGACCAGGCTGAAGCTTTCTTT
.	TRBV24-1	many	TRBJ1-5	CATSDARQATNQPQHF	TGTGCCACCAGTGACGCTAGACAGGCAACGAATCAGCCCCAGCATTTT
TRBD1	TRBV28	.	TRBJ1-5	CASSLSAGTGGNQPQHF	TGTGCCAGCAGCCTATCTGCGGGGACAGGGGGGAATCAGCCCCAGCATTTT
.	TRBV12-3/TRBV12-4	many	TRBJ1-2	CASSLSVSNYGYTF	TGTGCCAGCAGTTTATCTGTGTCCAACTATGGCTACACCTTC
.	TRBV6-5	many	TRBJ1-1	CASSYGRLAADDLEAFF	TGTGCCAGCAGTTACGGAAGATTGGCGGCTGATGATCTTGAAGCTTTCTTT
.	TRBV11-2	many	TRBJ1-6	CASSLRGTNSPLHF	TGTGCCAGCAGCTTAAGGGGGACCAATTCACCCCTCCACTTT
.	TRBV28	.	TRBJ2-7	CDELGRAEQYF	TGTGACGAATTGGGTAGGGCCGAGCAGTACTTC
.	TRBV6-1	many	TRBJ1-3	CASSEAGFTGNTIYF	TGTGCCAGCAGTGAAGCAGGGTTTACTGGAAACACCATATATTTT
.	TRBV20-1	many	TRBJ1-5	CSARAGEDQPQHF	TGCAGTGCTAGAGCGGGGGAGGATCAGCCCCAGCATTTT